Below, 20 T cell receptor beta chains from the same sample are listed, as sequenced in a study of blood T cell repertoires in COVID-19. Libraries were prepared by immunoSEQ multiplex PCR; TCRdb keeps only in-frame clonotypes and omits some of them. This sample yields about 100,000 clones, of which 85% are seen a single time; roughly 13% belongs to the top ten. Sequencing input: peripheral blood. These TCRs come from a man aged 45-60 years with active or convalescent COVID-19.

The genes are TRBV18 and TRBJ2-2, with 11 bases identical to TRBD1. This CDR3 has 16 amino acids. V lost 5 bases to trimming and J lost 1 base; unmatched junction nucleotides: 3. Germline-derived CDR1 and CDR2 are KGHSH and LQKENI. The CDR3 DNA reads as TGTGCCAGCTCAGCCGGGACAGGGGGGAACACCGGGGAGCTGTTTTTT. It translates to CASSAGTGGNTGELFF.

The V call is TRBV18, the J call TRBJ2-3, with 13 positions matching TRBD2. J gave up 7 bases and V 5 bases, and 9 bases lay outside the gene matches. The CDR3 is 16 residues long. Germline assignment: CDR1 KGHSH and CDR2 LQKENI. The CDR3 spells CASSSGLAGSGNTQYF. In nucleotides, the CDR3 is TGTGCCAGCTCATCGGGACTAGCGGGATCGGGGAATACGCAGTATTTT.

The chain employs TRBV6-6 and TRBJ2-1; weak D call: TRBD1 (6 bases). This CDR3 region has 16 residues. Trimming cost V 1 base and J 8 bases, with 18 bases left between them. Germline V gene lookup returns CDR1 MNHNY and CDR2 SVGAGI (reference sequence). The CDR3 nucleotides read TGTGCCAGCAGTTACTACCGGGACATAGGGTGGGATGAGCAGTTCTTC. It codes for CASSYYRDIGWDEQFF.

The chain recombines TRBV18 with TRBJ1-2; TRBD1 matches 9 bases. This CDR3 is 14 amino acids long. CDR1 and CDR2 (germline): KGHSH, LQKENI. V shed 4 bases, J shed 5 bases, and the junction held 5 bases outside the gene matches. CDR3 amino acids: CASSLAGTGYGYTF. The CDR3 DNA reads as TGTGCCAGCTCACTGGCCGGGACAGGGTATGGCTACACCTTC.

V gene TRBV23-1 combines with J gene TRBJ2-5; 8 bases align to TRBD1. TRBV23-1 is assigned to the ORF class and has an uncertain function. The CDR3 has 18 amino acids. With 2 bases clipped from V and 5 bases from J, the junction kept 16 bases outside the gene matches. DNA for the CDR3: TGCGCCAGCAGTCAACCAGGGGACAGGCTCCAGGTATATGAGACCCAGTACTTC. Protein product: CASSQPGDRLQVYETQYF.

This chain connects TRBV19 to TRBJ1-4; 7 positions agree with TRBD1. The CDR3 length is 17 residues. Germline CDR1 reads LNHDA; CDR2 reads SQIVND (reference sequence). With V trimmed by 4 bases and J by 6 bases, 14 bases remained unmatched. The CDR3 nucleotides read TGTGCCAGTAGTACAGGTCGGGACAGTTACTTTGATGAAAAACTGTTTTTT. Translation: CASSTGRDSYFDEKLFF.

The chain uses TRBV20-1 and TRBJ2-5; 7 positions match TRBD2. Germline CDR1 DFQATT, CDR2 SNEGSKA (reference sequence). V shed 3 bases and J 5 bases; nucleotides not matched to a gene: 6. The CDR3 is 13 amino acids. The CDR3 DNA reads TGCAGTGCTAGTCGGGGGGATCAGGAGACCCAGTACTTC. Amino acids: CSASRGDQETQYF.

The genes are TRBV30 and TRBJ2-7; D gene unclear. This CDR3 contains 14 residues. Germline CDR1 and CDR2: GTSNPN and SVGIG (reference sequence). Trimming took off 5 bases at V and 2 bases at J, with 16 bases between the two ends. CDR3 bases: TGTGCCTGGCACCTGGGCCACGGCCCCTACGAGCAGTACTTC. It is translated as CAWHLGHGPYEQYF.

The chain combines TRBV7-3 with TRBJ1-1; D remains unclear. The CDR3 spans 14 residues. Trimming took 4 bases from V and 3 from J, leaving 12 bases between them. Germline CDR1 and CDR2: SGHTA and FQGTGA. Written as DNA, the CDR3 is TGTGCCAGCAGCTCGATCGGCGGGGACACTGAAGCTTTCTTT. Its translation is CASSSIGGDTEAFF.

Comment on this clone: Additional DNA sequences in this sample encode the identical CDR3. The V call is TRBV7-9, the J call TRBJ1-6; possible D gene TRBD1, 6 bases. The CDR3 covers 14 residues. The germline V gene has CDR1 SEHNR and CDR2 FQNEAQ (reference sequence). V was shortened by 2 bases and J by 10 bases, with 12 bases between the two germline ends. CDR3 sequence (DNA): TGTGCCAGCAGCTTATTACAGGGAGAATCACCCCTCCACTTT. Encoded protein: CASSLLQGESPLHF.

The rearrangement uses TRBV5-1 and TRBJ1-1, with TRBD1 identical over 8 bases. CDR3 length equals 16 residues. Germline V gene lookup returns CDR1 SGHRS and CDR2 YFSETQ. V was clipped by 0 bases and J by 4 bases; unmatched bases: 8. As DNA, the CDR3 is TGCGCCAGCAGCTTGGCGGCAGGGGGCGCGGGCACTGAAGCTTTCTTT. This encodes CASSLAAGGAGTEAFF.

This chain uses TRBV11-2 with TRBJ1-4; no definite D call. Trimming shortened V by 0 bases and J by 3 bases, and 8 bases separated the two germline ends. Germline CDR1 is SGHAT and CDR2 is FQNNGV. This CDR3 spans 15 amino acids. The DNA of the CDR3 is TGTGCCAGCAGCTTAGATTCCAGTCCTAATGAAAAACTGTTTTTT. It codes for CASSLDSSPNEKLFF.

This clone was recorded only once. The rearrangement links TRBV11-2 to TRBJ2-3; possibly TRBD2 for D (6 bases). Per the germline V gene, CDR1 is SGHAT and CDR2 is FQNNGV. The CDR3 extends over 17 amino acids. V was pared by 1 base and J by 2 bases, with 16 bases between. CDR3 sequence: CASSLGISGTYTDTQYF. The CDR3 nucleotides read TGTGCCAGCAGCTTAGGAATTAGCGGAACCTACACAGATACGCAGTATTTT.

The chain uses TRBV7-6 and TRBJ2-2; 8 bases map to TRBD2. V lost 2 bases to trimming and J lost 1 base; unmatched junction nucleotides: 3. Germline lookup yields CDR1 SGHVS and CDR2 FNYEAQ. CDR3 length: 16 residues. CDR3: CASSLQLAENTGELFF. CDR3 bases: TGTGCCAGCAGCTTACAACTAGCGGAGAACACCGGGGAGCTGTTTTTT. Full variable domain (rest looked up from reference TRBV7-6 and TRBJ2-2): GAGVSQSPRYKVTKRGQDVALRCDPISGHVSLYWYRQALGQGPEFLTYFNYEAQQDKSGLPNDRFSAERPEGSISTLTIQRTEQRDSAMYRCASSLQLAENTGELFFGEGSRLTVL.

The J gene is TRBJ2-3, the V gene TRBV19; D is possibly TRBD1 (6 bases). This CDR3 comprises 15 residues. Trimming left V 9 bases short and J 0 bases short, with 16 bases between. Germline CDR1 reads LNHDA; CDR2 reads SQIVND (reference sequence). This chain's CDR3 is CASQYQGSSTDTQYF. The CDR3 DNA follows: TGTGCCAGCCAATACCAGGGGTCTAGCACAGATACGCAGTATTTT.

The chain has TRBV3-1 (or the pseudogene TRBV3-2) and TRBJ1-1; 8 positions agree with TRBD1. The germline V gene has CDR1 LGHDT and CDR2 YNNKEL (reference sequence). V was clipped by 4 bases and J by 1 base; unmatched bases: 5. This CDR3 contains 15 residues. DNA for the CDR3: TGTGCCAGCAGCCGGACGGGACAGGAGAACACTGAAGCTTTCTTT. It specifies CASSRTGQENTEAFF.

The chain recombines TRBV2 with TRBJ1-2; the D gene is possibly TRBD1 (6 bases). Germline V gives CDR1 SNHLY, CDR2 FYNNEI. The V gene lost 4 bases and the J gene lost 6 bases, with 12 bases spanning the gap. The CDR3 covers 13 residues. The CDR3 region is CASSVGAGDGYTF. In DNA form, the CDR3 reads TGTGCCAGCAGTGTGGGGGCAGGGGATGGCTACACCTTC.

The chain uses TRBV18 and TRBJ2-5, with 7 bases that match TRBD1. Germline CDR1 and CDR2: KGHSH and LQKENI. This CDR3 contains 16 residues. V lost 3 bases to trimming and J lost 4 bases; unmatched junction nucleotides: 11. The CDR3 loop is CASSPNRARGRETQYF. Written as DNA, the CDR3 is TGTGCCAGCTCACCGAACAGGGCAAGGGGGCGAGAGACCCAGTACTTC.

The V call is TRBV2, the J call TRBJ2-3, with D possibly TRBD2 on 5 matching bases. Per germline, CDR1 SNHLY and CDR2 FYNNEI. The CDR3 is 13 residues long. V was pared by 3 bases and J by 4 bases, with 8 bases between. In nucleotides, the CDR3 is TGTGCCAGCAGTGATGACTACTCAGATACGCAGTATTTT. The encoded protein is CASSDDYSDTQYF. Supplemented by reference TRBV2 and TRBJ2-3, the full variable domain reads EPEVTQTPSHQVTQMGQEVILRCVPISNHLYFYWYRQILGQKVEFLVSFYNNEISEKSEIFDDQFSVERPDGSNFTLKIRSTKLEDSAMYFCASSDDYSDTQYFGPGTRLTVL.

The V call is TRBV19, the J call TRBJ2-3; D unresolved. In germline, CDR1 is LNHDA, CDR2 SQIVND (reference sequence). Trimming stripped 7 bases from V and 2 bases from J, with 7 bases between. CDR3 length: 12 amino acids. The CDR3, as DNA: TGTGCCAGTAAGAGCTCCACAGATACGCAGTATTTT. Its translation is CASKSSTDTQYF.